A selection of T cell receptor beta chains follows, all from one sample in a study of blood T cell repertoires in COVID-19. The table came from immunoSEQ multiplex PCR; TCRdb's copy has only in-frame clones and leaves some out. Among about 310,000 clones listed, over 85% were seen once. Sequencing was carried out using PBMCs or T cells enriched from blood (not recorded which). Receptors were obtained from a woman younger than 45 who had recovered from COVID-19. Each CDR3 is given with its conserved first and last residue. A D gene is named only where the DNA matches it firmly. Clone size is not always given. Where it is, it says once, few, many or a class for expanded clones.

size	V	D	J	DNA	CDR3
NA	TRBV25-1	NA	TRBJ1-2	TGTGCCAGCAGTGAATATTTTGAGGCGGCTCCGTACGGCTACACCTTC	CASSEYFEAAPYGYTF
NA	TRBV5-1	NA	TRBJ1-6	TGCGCCAGCAGCTTGGACGGTTCACCCCTCCACTTT	CASSLDGSPLHF
few	TRBV29-1	NA	TRBJ2-5	TGCAGCGTCAGGGGATACCAAGAGACCCAGTACTTC	CSVRGYQETQYF
NA	TRBV7-2	NA	TRBJ1-1	TGTGCCAGCAGCTATGTCGGGTTAGGTGTCGGAGCTTTCTTT	CASSYVGLGVGAFF
once	TRBV4-2	TRBD2	TRBJ2-1	TGTGCCAGCAGCCCCGACGGACTAGCGGGAGGTAACAATGAGCAGTTCTTC	CASSPDGLAGGNNEQFF
NA	TRBV28	NA	TRBJ1-5	TGTGCCAGCAGTTTGACAGCCAACAATAATCAGCCCCAGCATTTT	CASSLTANNNQPQHF
NA	TRBV5-1	TRBD1	TRBJ1-1	TGCGCCAGCAGTTACGGGGGGACAGGGAACACTGAAGCTTTCTTT	CASSYGGTGNTEAFF
NA	TRBV10-3	NA	TRBJ1-5	TGTGCCATCAGGCAGGGAAGCAATCAGCCCCAGCATTTT	CAIRQGSNQPQHF
NA	TRBV28	NA	TRBJ2-7	TGTGCCAGCAGTTTATTAGAGTCCTACGAGCAGTACTTC	CASSLLESYEQYF
few	TRBV18	NA	TRBJ2-1	TGTGCCAGCTCACCGTCCCCCGGGGGCAATGAGCAGTTCTTC	CASSPSPGGNEQFF
once	TRBV19	TRBD2	TRBJ2-1	TGTGCCAGTAGGGCACTAGCGGGAGGTTATAATGAGCAGTTCTTC	CASRALAGGYNEQFF
NA	TRBV2	TRBD2	TRBJ2-3	TGTGCCAGGCACCTAGCGGGAGGGGTAAGCACAGATACGCAGTATTTT	CARHLAGGVSTDTQYF